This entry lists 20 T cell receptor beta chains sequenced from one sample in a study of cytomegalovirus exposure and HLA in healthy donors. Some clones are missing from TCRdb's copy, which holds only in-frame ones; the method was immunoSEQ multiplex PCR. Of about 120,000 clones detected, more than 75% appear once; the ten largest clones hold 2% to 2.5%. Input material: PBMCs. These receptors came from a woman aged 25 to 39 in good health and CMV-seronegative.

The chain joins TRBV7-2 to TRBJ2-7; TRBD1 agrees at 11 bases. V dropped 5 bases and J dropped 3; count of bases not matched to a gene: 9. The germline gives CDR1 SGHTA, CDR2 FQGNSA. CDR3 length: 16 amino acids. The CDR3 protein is CASSLRVGTGGYEQYF. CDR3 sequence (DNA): TGTGCCAGCAGCCTAAGGGTGGGGACAGGGGGCTACGAGCAGTACTTC.

The chain's CDR3 is CASSRAQGSEKLFF. For the CDR3, the DNA is TGTGCCAGCAGCCGCGCGCAGGGTAGCGAAAAACTGTTTTTT. The chain carries TRBV7-8 and TRBJ1-4, with a tentative D call TRBD1 (5 bases). The CDR3 has 14 residues. V lost 5 bases, J lost 8 bases, and 15 bases lay in between. Germline CDR1 reads SGHVS; CDR2 reads FQNEAQ.

The CDR3 DNA follows: TGTGCCAGCAGTTACTCGGAGGGGACCTACGAGCAGTACTTC. Translating it yields CASSYSEGTYEQYF. This chain connects TRBV6-6 to TRBJ2-7; TRBD2 is a possible D gene (6 bases). Germline V gene lookup returns CDR1 MNHNY and CDR2 SVGAGI (reference sequence). The V end lost 0 bases, the J end lost 2 bases, and 8 bases lay between the germline ends. The length of the CDR3 is 14 residues.

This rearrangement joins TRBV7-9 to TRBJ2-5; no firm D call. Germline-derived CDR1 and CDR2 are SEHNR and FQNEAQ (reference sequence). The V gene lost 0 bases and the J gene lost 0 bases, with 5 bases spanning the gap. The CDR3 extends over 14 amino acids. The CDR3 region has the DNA TGTGCCAGCAGCTTAGCGTCAGACCAAGAGACCCAGTACTTC. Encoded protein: CASSLASDQETQYF. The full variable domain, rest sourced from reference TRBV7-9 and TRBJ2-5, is DTGVSQNPRHKITKRGQNVTFRCDPISEHNRLYWYRQTLGQGPEFLTYFQNEAQLEKSRLLSDRFSAERPKGSFSTLEIQRTEQGDSAMYLCASSLASDQETQYFGPGTRLLVL.

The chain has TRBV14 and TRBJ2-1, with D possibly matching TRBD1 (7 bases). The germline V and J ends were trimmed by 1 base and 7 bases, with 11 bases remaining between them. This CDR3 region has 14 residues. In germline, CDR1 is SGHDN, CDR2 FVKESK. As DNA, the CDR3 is TGTGCCAGCAGCCAAGCACAGGGGAGGAATGAGCAGTTCTTC. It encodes CASSQAQGRNEQFF.

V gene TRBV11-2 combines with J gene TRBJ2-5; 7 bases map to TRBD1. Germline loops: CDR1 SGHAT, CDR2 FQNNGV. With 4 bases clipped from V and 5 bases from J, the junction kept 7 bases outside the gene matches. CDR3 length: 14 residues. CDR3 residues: CASSSRGLGETQYF. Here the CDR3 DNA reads TGTGCCAGCAGCTCGAGGGGGCTAGGGGAGACCCAGTACTTC.

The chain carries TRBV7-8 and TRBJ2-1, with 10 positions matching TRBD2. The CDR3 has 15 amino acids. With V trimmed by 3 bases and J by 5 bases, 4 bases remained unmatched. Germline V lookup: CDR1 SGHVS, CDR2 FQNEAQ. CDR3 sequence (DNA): TGTGCCAGCAGCTTGCGTAGCGGGGGGAACAATGAGCAGTTCTTC. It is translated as CASSLRSGGNNEQFF.

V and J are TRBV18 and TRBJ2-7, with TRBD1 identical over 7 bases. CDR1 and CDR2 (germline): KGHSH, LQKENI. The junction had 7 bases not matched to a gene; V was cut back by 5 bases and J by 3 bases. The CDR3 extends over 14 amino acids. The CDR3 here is CASSAAGGNYEQYF. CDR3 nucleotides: TGTGCCAGCTCAGCCGCAGGGGGTAACTACGAGCAGTACTTC.

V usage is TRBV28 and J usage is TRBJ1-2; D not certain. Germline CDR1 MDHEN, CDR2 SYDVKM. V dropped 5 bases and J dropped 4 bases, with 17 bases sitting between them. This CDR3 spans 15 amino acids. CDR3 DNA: TGTGCCAGCAGTCCAGACACCTCGAGAAGCTATGGCTACACCTTC. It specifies CASSPDTSRSYGYTF.

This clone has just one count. In nucleotides, the CDR3 is TGTGCCTGGAGACGGGGGACCAGAGCCTCCTATGGCTACACCTTC. As protein: CAWRRGTRASYGYTF. This sequence joins TRBV30 and TRBJ1-2, with D maybe TRBD1 (5 bases). Trimming removed 3 bases from V and 4 bases from J, with 18 bases in between. Germline V CDR1 and CDR2: GTSNPN, SVGIG (reference sequence). The CDR3 runs 15 residues.

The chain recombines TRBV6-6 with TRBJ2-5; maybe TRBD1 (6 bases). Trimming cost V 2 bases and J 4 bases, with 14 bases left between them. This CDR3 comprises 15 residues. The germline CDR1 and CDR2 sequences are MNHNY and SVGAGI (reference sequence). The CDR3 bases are TGTGCCAGCAGTTACGCGGCAGGGGAATTAGAGACCCAGTACTTC. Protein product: CASSYAAGELETQYF.

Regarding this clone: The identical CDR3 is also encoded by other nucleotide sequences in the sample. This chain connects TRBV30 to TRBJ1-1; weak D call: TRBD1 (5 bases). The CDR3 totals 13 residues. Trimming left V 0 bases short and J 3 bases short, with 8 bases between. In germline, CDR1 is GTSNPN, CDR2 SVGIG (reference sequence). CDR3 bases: TGTGCCTGGAGTGTGGGAGGGGACACTGAAGCTTTCTTT. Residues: CAWSVGGDTEAFF.

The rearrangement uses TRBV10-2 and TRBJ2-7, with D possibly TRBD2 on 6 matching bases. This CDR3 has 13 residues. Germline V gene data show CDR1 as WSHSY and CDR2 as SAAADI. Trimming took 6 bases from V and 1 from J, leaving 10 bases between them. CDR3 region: CASREGLSYEQYF. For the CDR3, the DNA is TGCGCCAGCAGGGAGGGACTTTCCTACGAGCAGTACTTC.

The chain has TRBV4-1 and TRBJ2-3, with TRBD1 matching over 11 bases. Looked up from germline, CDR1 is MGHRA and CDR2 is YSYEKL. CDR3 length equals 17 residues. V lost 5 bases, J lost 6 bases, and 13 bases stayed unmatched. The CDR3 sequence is CASSSRTGGSSGDTQYF. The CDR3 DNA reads TGCGCCAGCAGCTCCCGGACAGGGGGCTCCTCAGGGGATACGCAGTATTTT.

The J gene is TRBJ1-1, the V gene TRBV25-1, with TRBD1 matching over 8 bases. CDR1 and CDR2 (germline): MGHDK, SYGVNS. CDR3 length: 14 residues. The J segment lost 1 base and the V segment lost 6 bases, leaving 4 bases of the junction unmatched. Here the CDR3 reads CASRGTGGNTEAFF. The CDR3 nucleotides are TGTGCCAGCAGGGGGACAGGAGGGAACACTGAAGCTTTCTTT.

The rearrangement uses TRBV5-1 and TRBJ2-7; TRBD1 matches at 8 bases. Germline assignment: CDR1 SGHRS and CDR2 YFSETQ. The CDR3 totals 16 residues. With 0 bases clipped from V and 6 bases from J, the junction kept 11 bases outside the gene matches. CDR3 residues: CASSLVGQGEKGEQYF. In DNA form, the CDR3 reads TGCGCCAGCAGCTTGGTAGGACAGGGAGAGAAGGGCGAGCAGTACTTC.

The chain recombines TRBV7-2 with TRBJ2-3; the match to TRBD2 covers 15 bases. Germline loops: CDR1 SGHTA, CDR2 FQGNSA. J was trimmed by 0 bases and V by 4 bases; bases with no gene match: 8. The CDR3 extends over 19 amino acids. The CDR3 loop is CASSSQGLAGGSSTDTQYF. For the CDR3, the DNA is TGTGCCAGCAGCTCCCAGGGACTAGCGGGGGGCTCTAGCACAGATACGCAGTATTTT.

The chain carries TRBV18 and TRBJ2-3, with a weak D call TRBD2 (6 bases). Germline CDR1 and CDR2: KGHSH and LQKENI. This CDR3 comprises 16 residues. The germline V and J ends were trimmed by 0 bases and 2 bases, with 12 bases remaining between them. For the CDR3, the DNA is TGTGCCAGCTCACCACCGCGGGGCGGATACACAGATACGCAGTATTTT. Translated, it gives CASSPPRGGYTDTQYF.

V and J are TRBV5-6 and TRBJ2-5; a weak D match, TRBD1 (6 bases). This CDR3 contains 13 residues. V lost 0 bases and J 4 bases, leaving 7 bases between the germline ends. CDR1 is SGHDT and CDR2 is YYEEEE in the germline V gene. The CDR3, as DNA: TGTGCCAGCAGCTTGGACAGGGCAGAGACCCAGTACTTC. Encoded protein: CASSLDRAETQYF.

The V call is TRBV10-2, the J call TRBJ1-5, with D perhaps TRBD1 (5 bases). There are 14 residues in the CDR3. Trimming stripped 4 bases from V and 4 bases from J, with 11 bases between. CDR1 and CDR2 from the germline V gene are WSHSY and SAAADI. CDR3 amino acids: CASSVDSPNQPQHF. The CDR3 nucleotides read TGCGCCAGCAGTGTAGACAGTCCTAATCAGCCCCAGCATTTT.